These T cell receptor beta chains were read from a single sample in a study of identifying expanded T cells in peripheral blood. Generated by immunoSEQ multiplex PCR, the TCRdb table keeps only in-frame clones and is missing some. The repertoire consists of tens of thousands of clones, with around four fifths occurring once and the leading ten covering about 20%. The sample consisted of blood. These receptor sequences come from a person aged 18 to 69 in good health. The CDR3 runs from the conserved cysteine through the conserved F or W. The D gene is left open where the match is weak. Expanded clones get a size class; other rows say once, few or many, or leave the size out.

d_gene | abundance | j_gene | v_gene | CDR3aa | CDR3nt
. | . | TRBJ2-2 | TRBV9 | CASSVGVGRELFF | TGTGCCAGCAGCGTAGGGGTTGGCCGGGAGCTGTTTTTT
. | . | TRBJ2-3 | TRBV18 | CASSPSGTDTQYF | TGTGCCAGCTCACCAAGCGGCACAGATACGCAGTATTTT
. | few | TRBJ1-6 | TRBV4-1 | CASSQVSVEGDSPLHF | TGCGCCAGCAGCCAGGTCTCTGTAGAGGGTGATTCACCCCTCCACTTT
TRBD2 | . | TRBJ2-2 | TRBV7-6 | CASSFQTGLAGSTGELFF | TGTGCCAGCAGCTTCCAGACGGGACTAGCGGGCTCAACCGGGGAGCTGTTTTTT
TRBD2 | . | TRBJ2-2 | TRBV27 | CASSRTSGGWTGELFF | TGTGCCAGCAGCCGGACTAGCGGGGGATGGACCGGGGAGCTGTTTTTT
. | . | TRBJ2-1 | TRBV19 | CASTDSGVFYNEQFF | TGTGCCAGTACCGATAGCGGAGTTTTCTACAATGAGCAGTTCTTC
. | . | TRBJ2-7 | TRBV2 | CASSGTRYYEQYF | TGTGCCAGCAGTGGTACTAGATACTACGAGCAGTACTTC
TRBD1 | once | TRBJ2-3 | TRBV28 | CASSSDRGYSTDTQYF | TGTGCCAGCAGTTCCGACAGGGGATATAGCACAGATACGCAGTATTTT
. | . | TRBJ2-7 | TRBV5-1 | CASSLALSRDEQYF | TGCGCCAGCAGCTTGGCCCTTTCGCGGGACGAGCAGTACTTC
. | . | TRBJ2-1 | TRBV6-1 | CASSEARPYNEQFF | TGTGCCAGCAGTGAAGCCCGACCCTACAATGAGCAGTTCTTC
. | . | TRBJ2-5 | TRBV7-6 | CASSPSPAFRETQYF | TGTGCCAGCAGCCCCTCCCCCGCATTTCGGGAGACCCAGTACTTC
. | . | TRBJ1-4 | TRBV6-6 | CASSPAGLTYEKLFF | TGTGCCAGCAGTCCCGCAGGGCTGACTTATGAAAAACTGTTTTTT
. | . | TRBJ2-3 | TRBV6-7 | CASSPLLVNTQYF | TGTGCCAGCAGCCCCCTGCTAGTAAATACGCAGTATTTT
. | . | TRBJ1-2 | TRBV4-1 | CASSQDLRSRYTF | TGCGCCAGCAGCCAAGATCTGCGGAGCCGCTACACCTTC
. | . | TRBJ2-6 | TRBV19 | CASSPGTLSGANVLTF | TGTGCCAGTAGTCCCGGGACACTCTCTGGGGCCAACGTCCTGACTTTC
. | . | TRBJ1-1 | TRBV10-1 | CASRDRPNTEAFF | TGCGCCAGCAGGGACAGACCGAACACTGAAGCTTTCTTT
. | . | TRBJ1-6 | TRBV7-8 | CASSYPDGTNSPLHF | TGTGCCAGCAGCTATCCTGACGGCACGAATTCACCCCTCCACTTT
TRBD1 | once | TRBJ1-1 | TRBV5-8 | CASSRRIGTGETEAFF | TGTGCCAGCAGCCGCAGAATCGGGACAGGGGAGACTGAAGCTTTCTTT
. | . | TRBJ2-7 | TRBV7-6 | CASSLGGVSYEQYF | TGTGCCAGCAGCTTAGGGGGAGTCTCCTACGAGCAGTACTTC
. | . | TRBJ2-3 | TRBV19 | CASRVDGVTDTQYF | TGTGCCAGCAGGGTGGACGGGGTCACAGATACGCAGTATTTT
. | . | TRBJ1-3 | TRBV5-1 | CASSLVGGGNTIYF | TGCGCCAGCAGCTTGGTGGGGGGTGGAAACACCATATATTTT
. | few | TRBJ1-4 | TRBV6-5 | CASSYSGRHEKLFF | TGTGCCAGCAGTTATTCGGGGCGGCATGAAAAACTGTTTTTT
TRBD1 | . | TRBJ1-1 | TRBV4-3 | CASSRDGTGVTEAFF | TGCGCCAGCAGCCGAGACGGGACAGGGGTCACTGAAGCTTTCTTT
TRBD1 | . | TRBJ1-2 | TRBV19 | CASSDRESYTF | TGTGCCAGTTCGGACAGGGAATCCTACACCTTC
TRBD2 | once | TRBJ2-1 | TRBV7-2 | CASSANPLGTSGSNEQFF | TGTGCCAGCAGCGCTAACCCCCTTGGGACTAGCGGGAGCAATGAGCAGTTCTTC
. | . | TRBJ2-4 | TRBV2 | CASLADGGTSGNIQYF | TGTGCCTCTTTAGCAGATGGTGGGACATCTGGCAACATTCAGTACTTC
. | . | TRBJ1-3 | TRBV30 | CAWMAPRGTAGNTIYF | TGTGCCTGGATGGCCCCCCGTGGGACCGCTGGAAACACCATATATTTT
. | . | TRBJ2-7 | TRBV5-6 | CASSADRTYEQYF | TGTGCCAGCAGCGCCGACAGAACCTACGAGCAGTACTTC
. | . | TRBJ1-3 | TRBV5-1 | CASSLVTGAGNTIYF | TGCGCCAGCAGCTTGGTAACTGGGGCTGGAAACACCATATATTTT
TRBD1 | . | TRBJ1-1 | TRBV6-6 | CASSSTGGWTEAFF | TGTGCCAGCAGTTCCACAGGGGGCTGGACTGAAGCTTTCTTT
. | few | TRBJ1-1 | TRBV7-9 | CASSTDRVNTEAFF | TGTGCCAGCAGCACGGACAGAGTGAACACTGAAGCTTTCTTT
. | . | TRBJ2-3 | TRBV27 | CASSYKGYGGTDTQYF | TGTGCCAGCAGCTACAAGGGGTATGGGGGCACAGATACGCAGTATTTT
. | . | TRBJ1-3 | TRBV7-3 | CASSPSSGNTIYF | TGTGCCAGCAGCCCGTCCTCTGGAAACACCATATATTTT
TRBD2 | once | TRBJ2-2 | TRBV5-1 | CASSSSGTSLGTGELFF | TGCGCCAGCAGCTCCTCTGGGACTAGTCTAGGCACCGGGGAGCTGTTTTTT
. | . | TRBJ1-6 | TRBV5-5 | CASSLRGDSLNSPLHF | TGTGCCAGCAGCTTGAGGGGGGATAGCCTCAATTCACCCCTCCACTTT
TRBD1 | . | TRBJ1-3 | TRBV4-1 | CASSQAQGGGGNTIYF | TGCGCCAGCAGCCAAGCTCAGGGAGGGGGCGGGAACACCATATATTTT
. | . | TRBJ2-3 | TRBV7-6 | CASSLKGYTDTQYF | TGTGCCAGCAGTCTAAAGGGCTACACAGATACGCAGTATTTT
. | . | TRBJ1-2 | TRBV19 | CASSKLQVGVHGYTF | TGTGCCAGTAGTAAGCTGCAAGTCGGGGTACATGGCTACACCTTC
. | . | TRBJ2-2 | TRBV10-2 | CASITQGRGTGELFF | TGCGCCAGCATTACACAGGGCAGGGGCACCGGGGAGCTGTTTTTT
. | . | TRBJ1-2 | TRBV11-1 | CASSLSWETAGYTF | TGTGCCAGCAGCTTGTCCTGGGAAACGGCTGGCTACACCTTC
. | once | TRBJ2-2 | TRBV6-5 | CASSRGAGTGELFF | TGTGCCAGCAGTCGAGGGGCAGGCACCGGGGAGCTGTTTTTT
. | . | TRBJ2-2 | TRBV27 | CASSLSYRVTGELFF | TGTGCCAGCAGTTTGTCCTACAGGGTCACCGGGGAGCTGTTTTTT